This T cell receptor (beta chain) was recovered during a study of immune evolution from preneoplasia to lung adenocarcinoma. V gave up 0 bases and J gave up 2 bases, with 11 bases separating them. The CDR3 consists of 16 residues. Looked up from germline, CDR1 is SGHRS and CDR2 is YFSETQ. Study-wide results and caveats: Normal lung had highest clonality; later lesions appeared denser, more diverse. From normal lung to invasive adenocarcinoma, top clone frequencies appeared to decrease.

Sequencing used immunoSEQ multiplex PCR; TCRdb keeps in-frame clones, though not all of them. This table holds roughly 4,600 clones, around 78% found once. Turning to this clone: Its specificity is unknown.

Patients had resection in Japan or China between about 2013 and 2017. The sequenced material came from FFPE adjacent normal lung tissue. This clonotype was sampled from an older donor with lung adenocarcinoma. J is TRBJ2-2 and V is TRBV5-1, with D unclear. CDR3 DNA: TGCGCCAGCAGCTTGGTCCCGGGCCAAAACACCGGGGAGCTGTTTTTT. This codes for CASSLVPGQNTGELFF.